The next 17 T cell receptor beta chains were all read from a single sample in a study of type 1 regulatory T cells. The antigens of these receptors remain unknown. TCRdb re-called the reads through MiXCR, storing one row per CDR3 protein. The sample has over 55,000 distinct CDR3 sequences, 50% to 70% seen once; the top ten hold 6.5% to 8.5%. The sequenced sample was cultured T cells, either the whole culture or a sorted T cell fraction (not recorded which). Subset defined: Tr1-enriched cell product generated in vitro against host alloantigens. The receptors derive from a human donor in good health.

This rearrangement joins TRBV7-8 to TRBJ1-5, with D unclear. V was trimmed by 2 bases and J by 6 bases, leaving 11 bases between them. Germline loops: CDR1 SGHVS, CDR2 FQNEAQ. This CDR3 contains 14 residues. CDR3 DNA: TGTGCCAGCAGCTTAAACCATGGTGGTCAGCCCCAGCATTTT. Protein sequence: CASSLNHGGQPQHF.

As DNA, the CDR3 is TGTGCCAGCAGTCCACAGATTAACACTGAAGCTTTCTTT. This translates into CASSPQINTEAFF. The chain uses TRBV12-3 or TRBV12-4 and TRBJ1-1; D remains unclear. CDR3 length: 13 amino acids. V gave up 5 bases and J gave up 2 bases, with 9 bases separating them.

The V gene is TRBV27, the J gene TRBJ2-2; 10 nucleotides line up with TRBD2. With V trimmed by 0 bases and J by 0 bases, 7 bases remained unmatched. The CDR3 sequence is 19 residues long. Looked up from germline, CDR1 is MNHEY and CDR2 is SMNVEV (reference sequence). This chain's CDR3 is CASSLSPSGSWTNTGELFF. DNA of the CDR3: TGTGCCAGCAGTTTATCGCCTAGCGGGAGTTGGACGAACACCGGGGAGCTGTTTTTT.

The chain carries TRBV20-1 and TRBJ1-5, with TRBD1 matching 10 bases. Germline V CDR1 and CDR2: DFQATT, SNEGSKA (reference sequence). The CDR3 loop spans 13 amino acids. Trimming at V came to 6 bases and at J to 5 bases, leaving 4 bases not matched to a gene. CDR3 loop: CSARDRGYQPQHF. The CDR3, as DNA: TGCAGTGCAAGGGACAGGGGTTATCAGCCCCAGCATTTT.

This clonotype was seen more than once but under ten times. The J gene is TRBJ2-5, the V gene TRBV3-1; a possible D gene is TRBD1 (6 bases). This CDR3 has 15 amino acids. Trimming removed 1 base at V and 7 bases at J, with 16 bases between. Germline CDR1 reads LGHDT; CDR2 reads YNNKEL (reference sequence). In DNA, the CDR3 is TGTGCCAGCAGCCAAGCCGGGACACGGTACGGGACCCAGTACTTC. It encodes CASSQAGTRYGTQYF.

The rearrangement joins TRBV28 to TRBJ1-2; TRBD1 is a possible D gene (6 bases). Trimming pared 5 bases from V and 6 bases from J, leaving 22 bases between. CDR3 length: 16 amino acids. Per the germline V gene, CDR1 is MDHEN and CDR2 is SYDVKM. The CDR3: CASSGSGVGGADGYTF. CDR3 sequence (DNA): TGTGCCAGCAGTGGCTCTGGGGTGGGGGGCGCGGATGGCTACACCTTC.

In this sample, this clonotype turned up a few times. The rearrangement links TRBV5-1 to TRBJ2-2, with D hard to call. Trimming took off 3 bases at V and 4 bases at J, with 13 bases between the two ends. The CDR3 has 15 residues. CDR1 is SGHRS, CDR2 YFSETQ, per germline. Here the CDR3 reads CASSSPGPVTGELFF. The CDR3 DNA reads as TGCGCCAGCAGCTCACCGGGCCCGGTCACCGGGGAGCTGTTTTTT.

The rearrangement links TRBV20-1 to TRBJ2-5; 12 nucleotides match TRBD2. Germline V gives CDR1 DFQATT, CDR2 SNEGSKA (reference sequence). This CDR3 region has 14 residues. Germline trimming cut 6 bases from V and 6 bases from J; bases unmatched to any gene: 8. CDR3 in DNA: TGCAGTGCCAGACTAGCGGGAGTAGGGAAGACCCAGTACTTC. Translated, it gives CSARLAGVGKTQYF.

This clonotype has only one observation. The V and J genes are TRBV12-3 or TRBV12-4 and TRBJ2-1, with TRBD2 identical over 7 bases. The V segment lost 2 bases and the J segment 1 base; nucleotides outside the gene matches: 8. The CDR3 consists of 17 residues. For the CDR3, the DNA is TGTGCCAGCAGTTTATGGGCTGGCGGGAGTTCCTACAATGAGCAGTTCTTC. Its protein is CASSLWAGGSSYNEQFF.

V and J are TRBV6-2 or TRBV6-3 and TRBJ2-5; D might be TRBD1 (6 bases). The length of the CDR3 is 15 residues. CDR1 is MNHEY, CDR2 SVGEGT, per germline. Trimming removed 7 bases at V and 0 bases at J, with 15 bases between. The DNA of the CDR3 is TGTGCCAGCACCCCCGGCCGACAGGACCAAGAGACCCAGTACTTC. It encodes CASTPGRQDQETQYF.

The chain has TRBV10-3 and TRBJ2-7; 13 nucleotides agree with TRBD2. Looked up from germline, CDR1 is ENHRY and CDR2 is SYGVKD. The CDR3 covers 15 residues. In nucleotides, the CDR3 is TGTGCGACAAAGGGCACTAGCGGGAGGGTTATCGAGCAGTACTTC. As protein: CATKGTSGRVIEQYF.

CDR3 protein: CASWGIEPAGGLAAQYF. The CDR3 DNA sequence: TGTGCCAGCTGGGGAATCGAGCCAGCGGGAGGACTGGCGGCGCAGTACTTC. The chain links TRBV6-5 to TRBJ2-7; 9 bases match TRBD2. Germline lookup yields CDR1 MNHEY and CDR2 SVGAGI. CDR3 length: 17 amino acids. V dropped 8 bases and J dropped 9; count of bases not matched to a gene: 23.

This chain joins TRBV12-3 or TRBV12-4 and TRBJ2-3, with D tentatively TRBD1 (6 bases). Deletions cut 7 bases from V and 6 bases from J, with 20 bases between. The CDR3 consists of 15 residues. This chain's CDR3 is CASTPASRGGDTQYF. The DNA for the CDR3 is TGTGCCAGCACCCCCGCCTCCAGGGGTGGGGATACGCAGTATTTT.

The rearrangement links TRBV6-2 or TRBV6-3 to TRBJ2-1; D unresolved. CDR3 length: 16 amino acids. Trimming stripped 6 bases from V and 4 bases from J, with 19 bases between. Germline lookup yields CDR1 MNHEY and CDR2 SVGEGT. The CDR3 bases are TGTGCCAGCAGCCCCAACGCCGGCGGAGCTTACAATGAGCAGTTCTTC. Translation gives CASSPNAGGAYNEQFF.

The chain carries TRBV5-1 and TRBJ2-5, with 7 positions matching TRBD2. The CDR3 is 14 residues long. The trim removed 3 bases at V and 4 bases at J, leaving 6 bases unmatched. CDR1 is SGHRS and CDR2 is YFSETQ in the germline V gene. DNA of the CDR3: TGCGCCAGCAGCTACAGCGGGATGGGAGAGACCCAGTACTTC. It encodes CASSYSGMGETQYF.

The chain joins TRBV7-8 to TRBJ2-7; 11 nucleotides match TRBD1. CDR3 size: 15 residues. CDR1 is SGHVS, CDR2 FQNEAQ, per germline. After removal of 2 bases from V and 6 bases from J, the junction contained 6 bases not matched to a gene. The CDR3 here is CASSLFLDRGREQYF. The DNA for the CDR3 is TGTGCCAGCAGCTTATTCTTGGACAGGGGGCGCGAGCAGTACTTC. The full variable domain, in which reference TRBV7-8 and TRBJ2-7 provide the parts outside the CDR3, is GAGVSQSPRYKVAKRGQDVALRCDPISGHVSLFWYQQALGQGPEFLTYFQNEAQLDKSGLPSDRFFAERPEGSVSTLKIQRTQQEDSAVYLCASSLFLDRGREQYFGPGTRLTVT.

This clonotype was recorded a few times. The chain couples TRBV20-1 to TRBJ2-5; a weak D match, TRBD2 (6 bases). The CDR3 has 14 amino acids. The germline gives CDR1 DFQATT, CDR2 SNEGSKA (reference sequence). The V and J ends lost 5 bases and 5 bases respectively, with 18 bases between them. The CDR3: CSAHPGLPKETQYF. CDR3 in DNA: TGCAGTGCTCATCCGGGACTTCCGAAGGAGACCCAGTACTTC.